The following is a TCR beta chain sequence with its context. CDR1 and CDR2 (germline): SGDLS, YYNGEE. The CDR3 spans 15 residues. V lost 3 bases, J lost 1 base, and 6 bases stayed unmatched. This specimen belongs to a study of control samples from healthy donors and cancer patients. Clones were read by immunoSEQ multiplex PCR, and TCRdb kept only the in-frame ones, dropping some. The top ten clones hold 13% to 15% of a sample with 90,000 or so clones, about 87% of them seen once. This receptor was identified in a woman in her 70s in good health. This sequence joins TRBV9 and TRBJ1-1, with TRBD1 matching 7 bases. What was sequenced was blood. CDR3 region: CASSASGGSNTEAFF. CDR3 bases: TGTGCCAGCAGCGCCTCAGGGGGATCGAACACTGAAGCTTTCTTT.